This TCR beta chain was captured by sequencing in a study of OX40 agonist ivuxolimab in advanced cancers. Study-wide context: Anti-PD-1, anti-PD-L1 or anti-CTLA-4 therapy given earlier was allowed, and 30% to 45% had some.

The table came from immunoSEQ multiplex PCR; TCRdb's copy has only in-frame clones and leaves some out. The top ten clones hold 0.95% to 1.2% of a sample with about 48,000 clones, 65% to 85% of them seen once. Germline CDR1 reads MNHNS; CDR2 reads SASEGT. Trimming took off 5 bases at V and 9 bases at J, with 13 bases between the two ends. The CDR3 length is 12 residues. This clonotype was obtained from an adult with an advanced solid tumor such as melanoma, head and neck, liver or kidney cancer. The rearrangement uses TRBV6-1 and TRBJ1-1; D gene uncertain. The sequencing here drew on CD4+ or CD8+ T cells sorted from blood, taken in a trial of the OX40 agonist ivuxolimab. DNA for the CDR3: TGTGCCAGCAGTATGCACGGATACAAAGCTTTCTTT. Its translation: CASSMHGYKAFF.